This entry concerns a single TCR beta chain. Its specific antigen is unknown. It has no much larger one-base neighbor in the sample; base qualities were not kept. This sample is part of a study of blood T cell repertoires in COVID-19 (dated by TCRdb to between 2020 and 2021). Background for the entire study: Samples from collaborators originated in the United States, Italy and Spain and spanned both the acute and convalescent phases of COVID-19. The dataset comprised deeply sampled blood TCRbeta repertoires from subjects exposed to, actively infected with, or recovered from COVID-19. Samples were obtained from the ongoing ImmuneRACE study (first 160 participants) and from 1,254 subjects provided by 6 global collaborators. The material from the prospective study consisted of cDNA or gDNA derived from T cells, B-cell-depleted T cells, or PBMCs. Nearly every sample came with metadata listing a de-identified subject ID, COVID-19 status, age in years and sex. HLA class I and class II types, where available, came from metadata supplied by the sample provider rather than from assay-based typing. A freely available public database, intended as a resource for researchers studying the immune response to SARS-CoV-2, is where the repertoires were released.

The immunoSEQ Assay, a bias-controlled multiplex PCR, was used to amplify TCRbeta CDR3 regions from genomic DNA. As for how the authors treated the data: Nucleated cell counts per sample were estimated from amplification of reference gene primers within the assay. To quantify the absolute abundance of each unique TCRbeta CDR3 rearrangement, sequence reads were collapsed and filtered. For each sample, productive Simpson clonality was calculated as the square root of Simpson's diversity index across productive rearrangements. Held by TCRdb, this immuneACCESS table contains in-frame sequences only and omits some clones. Under half of the omission traces to an unresolved V gene where checked; the cause of the rest is unknown. V, J and clone size are taken as reported in that table, and D and trimming were inferred from the DNA itself. In this sample the table shows approximately 310,000 clones, about 89% of which occur a single time. Together, the top ten hold about 5.2% of the sample.

The paper as a whole reports these results and caveats: The quantity of clinical and demographic metadata differed by source and by participant and was supplied without curation.

In the prospective study, participants were roughly 18 to 95 years old, resided in about 25 geographic areas of the United States, and were enrolled through a virtual design. In the prospective study, cohorts were assigned on the basis of participant-reported clinical history obtained from a screening survey and a study questionnaire. For ImmuneRACE Cohort 3, a participant was defined as recovered based on two consecutive negative NP/OP PCR tests, clearance by a healthcare professional, or resolution of symptoms. In the prospective study, whole blood, serum and a nasopharyngeal or oropharyngeal swab were collected from each participant by mobile phlebotomists. Prospective study participants could optionally give additional blood draws and questionnaires over a roughly 2-month period. Before DNA extraction, prospective study blood samples were shipped either frozen or at room temperature. The source material was PBMCs or T cells enriched from blood (not recorded which). This receptor was identified in a man aged 55 to 69 who had recovered from COVID-19.

The CDR3 reads as follows: CASSLGDKNTIYF. The sequenced DNA is TGTGCCAGCTCACTGGGAGATAAAAACACCATATATTTT. The V and J segments used are TRBV18 and TRBJ1-3, with the D gene call left open. There are 13 amino acids in the CDR3, from cysteine to phenylalanine inclusive. This entry keeps only the CDR3 DNA: 39 bases, framed from base 1. The V and J ends are trimmed by 4 bases and 6 bases, leaving 10 bases between them. The germline V gene gives CDR1 as KGHSH and CDR2 as LQKENI.